This paragraph reports one TCR beta chain. The entry originates in a study of blood T cell repertoires in COVID-19. Study-level background: Samples taken during acute and convalescent COVID-19 were collected in the United States, Italy and Spain. Sources were T cells, B-cell-depleted T cells, or PBMCs; the material itself was cDNA or gDNA.

As originally analysed: Reference gene primer amplification gave nucleated cell count estimates. TCRdb's table, derived via immunoSEQ multiplex PCR, lists solely in-frame clones and lacks some. The V and J calls and clone size come from that table; D and trimming were worked out from the DNA. The sample consists of tens of thousands of clones, about nine tenths of them appearing once. Specimen: peripheral blood. This receptor was identified in a man in his forties or fifties with COVID-19, enrolled during active disease.

CDR3 in amino acids: CASSIFLEDTNLFAYGYTF. The CDR3 region has the DNA TGTGCCAGTAGTATTTTTTTGGAGGATACCAATTTATTCGCCTATGGCTACACCTTC. The chain is built from TRBV19 and TRBJ1-2; D is unresolved. This CDR3 has 19 residues. CDR1 is LNHDA and CDR2 is SQIVND in the germline V gene (reference sequence). V was shortened by 3 bases and J by 4 bases, with 27 bases between the two germline ends.